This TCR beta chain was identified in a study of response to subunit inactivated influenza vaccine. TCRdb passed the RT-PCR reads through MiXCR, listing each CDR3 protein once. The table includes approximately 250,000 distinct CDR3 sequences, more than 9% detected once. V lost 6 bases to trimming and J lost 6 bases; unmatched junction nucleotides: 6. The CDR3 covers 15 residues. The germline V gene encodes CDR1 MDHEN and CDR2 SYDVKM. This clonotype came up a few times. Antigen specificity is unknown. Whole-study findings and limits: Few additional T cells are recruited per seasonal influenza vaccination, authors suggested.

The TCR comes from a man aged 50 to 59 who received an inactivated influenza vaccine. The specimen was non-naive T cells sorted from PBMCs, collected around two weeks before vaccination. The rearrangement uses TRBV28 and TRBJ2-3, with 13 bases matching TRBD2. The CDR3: CASRRTSGRGDTQYF. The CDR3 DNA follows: TGTGCCAGCAGGAGGACTAGCGGGAGAGGGGATACGCAGTATTTT.